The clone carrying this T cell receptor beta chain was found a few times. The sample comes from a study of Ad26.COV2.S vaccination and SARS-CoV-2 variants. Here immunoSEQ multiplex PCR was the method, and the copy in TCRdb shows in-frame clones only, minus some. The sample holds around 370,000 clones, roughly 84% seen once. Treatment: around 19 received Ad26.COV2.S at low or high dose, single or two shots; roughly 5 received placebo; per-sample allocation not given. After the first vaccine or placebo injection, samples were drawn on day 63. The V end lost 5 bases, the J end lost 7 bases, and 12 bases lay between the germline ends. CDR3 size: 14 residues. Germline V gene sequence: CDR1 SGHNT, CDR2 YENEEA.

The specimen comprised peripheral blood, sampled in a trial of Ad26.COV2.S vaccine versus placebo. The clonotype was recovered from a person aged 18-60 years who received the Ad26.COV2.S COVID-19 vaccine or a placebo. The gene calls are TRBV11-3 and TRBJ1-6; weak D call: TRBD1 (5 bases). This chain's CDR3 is CASSRRGGNSPLHF. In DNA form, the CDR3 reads TGTGCCAGCAGCCGACGTGGGGGAAATTCACCCCTCCACTTT.